This TCR beta chain is from a study of early T cells in non-severe SARS-CoV-2 infection. Study-level information: Alpha and beta chains were unpaired, from unsorted whole-blood bulk RNA.

Tagging with unique molecular identifiers was applied to individual cDNA molecules. TCRdb passed the 5' RACE reads through MiXCR, listing each CDR3 protein once. This sample has 20,000 to 30,000 distinct CDR3 sequences, with around 3.9% found just once. Broader study findings: Anti-spike CD8 responses were favored in VDJdb matching, and private and CD4 specificities were missed.

As regards this clonotype: What it recognizes is unknown.

The specimen sequenced was whole blood. The source of this sequence is an adult who was a healthcare worker with PCR-confirmed SARS-CoV-2 infection or an uninfected control (not recorded which).

For the CDR3, the DNA is TGTGCCAGCAGTGAAGGGCTAGCGGAGAGCTCCTACAATGAGCAGTTCTTC. It is translated as CASSEGLAESSYNEQFF. The chain combines TRBV2 with TRBJ2-1, with 7 bases aligning to TRBD2. Germline CDR1 SNHLY, CDR2 FYNNEI. J was trimmed by 0 bases and V by 1 base; bases with no gene match: 6. The CDR3 is made up of 17 amino acids. The full variable domain, in which reference TRBV2 and TRBJ2-1 provide the parts outside the CDR3, is EPEVTQTPSHQVTQMGQEVILRCVPISNHLYFYWYRQILGQKVEFLVSFYNNEISEKSEIFDDQFSVERPDGSNFTLKIRSTKLEDSAMYFCASSEGLAESSYNEQFFGPGTRLTVL.